This T cell receptor (beta chain) was retrieved from a study of OX40 agonist ivuxolimab in advanced cancers. Note on this clone: Its antigen is currently unknown.

Study results and limitations: Expanded clones belonging to CD8+ T cells outnumbered, on average, those of CD4+.

Germline CDR1 and CDR2: SGHTA and FQGNSA. The CDR3 runs 15 residues. V gave up 4 bases and J gave up 8 bases; unmatched junction bases: 5. Only in-frame clones appear in the TCRdb table, and some are missing; sequencing was by immunoSEQ multiplex PCR. The sample has about 59,000 clones; about 94% are singletons. The TCR originated in an adult with an advanced solid tumor such as melanoma, head and neck, liver or kidney cancer. Sequencing was performed on CD4+ or CD8+ T cells sorted from blood, taken in a trial of the OX40 agonist ivuxolimab. The rearrangement joins TRBV7-2 to TRBJ2-1; TRBD2 aligns across 13 bases. The CDR3 here is CASSSTSGRPHEQFF. CDR3 DNA: TGTGCCAGCAGCTCGACTAGCGGGAGGCCCCATGAGCAGTTCTTC.